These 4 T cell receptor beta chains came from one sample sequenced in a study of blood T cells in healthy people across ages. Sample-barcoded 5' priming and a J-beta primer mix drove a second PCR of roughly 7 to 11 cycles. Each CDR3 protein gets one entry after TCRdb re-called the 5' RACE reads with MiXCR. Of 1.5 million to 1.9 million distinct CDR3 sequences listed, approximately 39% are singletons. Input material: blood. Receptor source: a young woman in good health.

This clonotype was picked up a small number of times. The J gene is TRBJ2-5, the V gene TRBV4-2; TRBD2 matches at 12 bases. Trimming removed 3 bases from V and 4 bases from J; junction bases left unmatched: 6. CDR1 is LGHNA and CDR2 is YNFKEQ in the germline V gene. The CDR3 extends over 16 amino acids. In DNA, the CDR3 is TGTGCCAGCAGCCACACTCTAGCGGGAGGGCTAGAGACCCAGTACTTC. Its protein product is CASSHTLAGGLETQYF.

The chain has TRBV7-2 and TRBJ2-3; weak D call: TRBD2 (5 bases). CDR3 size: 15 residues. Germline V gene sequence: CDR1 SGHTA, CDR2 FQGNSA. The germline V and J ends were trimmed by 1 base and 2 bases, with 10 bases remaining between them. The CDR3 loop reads CASSLGSALTDTQYF. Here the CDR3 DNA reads TGTGCCAGCAGCTTAGGTAGCGCGCTCACAGATACGCAGTATTTT.

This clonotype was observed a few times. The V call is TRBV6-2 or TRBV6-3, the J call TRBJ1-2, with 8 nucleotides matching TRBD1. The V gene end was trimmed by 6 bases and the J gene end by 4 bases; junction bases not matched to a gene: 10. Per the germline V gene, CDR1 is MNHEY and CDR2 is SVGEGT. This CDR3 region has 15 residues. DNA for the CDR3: TGTGCCAGCAGACGCCCACAGGGGGTTGTCTATGGCTACACCTTC. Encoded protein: CASRRPQGVVYGYTF.

Written as DNA, the CDR3 is TGTGCCAGCTCCCGATCGACTAGCGGGATAACCTACAATGAGCAGTTCTTC. Its protein is CASSRSTSGITYNEQFF. The chain links TRBV6-1 to TRBJ2-1, with 11 positions matching TRBD2. The trim removed 8 bases at V and 2 bases at J, leaving 11 bases unmatched. CDR1 and CDR2 (germline): MNHNS, SASEGT. This CDR3 region has 17 residues.